This T cell receptor (beta chain) stems from a study of T cells in Graves' hyperthyroidism and ophthalmopathy. This clonotype was observed at least ten times. The antigen remains unidentified. Amplified TCR beta CDR3 regions came from RNA transcripts. RT-PCR in the first round (using the HTBI primer set) targeted the TCR CDR3. TCRdb redid the calling of the multiplex PCR reads with MiXCR, one entry per CDR3 protein. Of roughly 250,000 distinct CDR3 sequences listed, about 17% were seen once; the top ten hold 25% to 30%. The V gene lost 2 bases and the J gene lost 0 bases, with 11 bases spanning the gap. CDR1 is LNHNV, CDR2 YYDKDF, per germline (reference sequence). The length of the CDR3 is 16 residues. General study points: Most clonotypes that expanded in the thyroid above 0.001 also showed up in blood.

The sample taken for sequencing was blood. The receptor was isolated from a woman aged 18-29 years with Graves' ophthalmopathy. The V call is TRBV15, the J call TRBJ2-1, with D possibly TRBD2 on 6 matching bases. CDR3 residues: CATSRPGGNSYNEQFF. The CDR3, as DNA: TGTGCCACCAGCAGACCCGGAGGGAACTCCTACAATGAGCAGTTCTTC.